The 23 T cell receptor beta chains reported below all come from one sample, sequenced in a study of T-cell memory formation after mild COVID-19. Via MiXCR, TCRdb re-called the 5' RACE reads, giving one row per CDR3 protein. Of tens of thousands of distinct CDR3 sequences listed, 9% to 15% are singletons. Sequencing was performed on PBMCs or a T cell subset sorted from them (not recorded which). Receptor source: a man aged 18 to 35 who had mild COVID-19 (a few samples of this study predate the infection). Cell type and time point are not known.

The table lists this clonotype with a few counts. V and J are TRBV4-3 and TRBJ1-6; unclear D gene. The CDR3 spans 13 residues. V lost 1 base to trimming and J lost 14 bases, with 12 bases between them. The germline V gene has CDR1 LGHNA and CDR2 YSLEER. DNA of the CDR3: TGCGCCAGCAGCCAAGTTATCCCCTCAGCCCTCCACTTT. It specifies CASSQVIPSALHF.

This clonotype was found a few times. V gene TRBV27 combines with J gene TRBJ2-1; D is perhaps TRBD2 (5 bases). Per the germline V gene, CDR1 is MNHEY and CDR2 is SMNVEV (reference sequence). The CDR3 has 13 amino acids. V was clipped by 6 bases and J by 4 bases, with 10 bases between them. CDR3 nucleotide sequence: TGTGCCAGCAGGGCCACTAGGTACAATGAGCAGTTCTTC. This encodes CASRATRYNEQFF.

This clonotype was detected only a few times. The chain joins TRBV7-2 to TRBJ1-1; D gene uncertain. CDR3 length: 13 amino acids. CDR1 and CDR2 (germline): SGHTA, FQGNSA. The V end was cut by 2 bases, the J end by 7 bases, with 11 bases between. CDR3 in amino acids: CASSLRGRIEAFF. In DNA, the CDR3 is TGTGCCAGCAGCTTAAGAGGGCGGATTGAAGCTTTCTTT. Together with reference TRBV7-2 and TRBJ1-1, the CDR3 gives the full variable domain: GAGVSQSPSNKVTEKGKDVELRCDPISGHTALYWYRQSLGQGLEFLIYFQGNSAPDKSGLPSDRFSAERTGGSVSTLTIQRTQQEDSAVYLCASSLRGRIEAFFGQGTRLTVV.

This sequence joins TRBV29-1 and TRBJ1-2; tentative D call: TRBD1 (5 bases). The V gene lost 4 bases and the J gene lost 5 bases, with 11 bases spanning the gap. This CDR3 contains 12 residues. The germline gives CDR1 SQVTM, CDR2 ANQGSEA. DNA for the CDR3: TGCAGCGTTGTTATCCGGGGGTATGGCTACACCTTC. Its translation: CSVVIRGYGYTF.

The sample holds many counts of this clonotype. The V call is TRBV9, the J call TRBJ2-7; D is ambiguous. CDR1 SGDLS and CDR2 YYNGEE come from the germline V gene. The CDR3 has 13 residues. V dropped 3 bases and J dropped 3 bases, with 10 bases sitting between them. CDR3 in DNA: TGTGCCAGCAGCGAGATTGATGGCTACGAGCAGTACTTC. Residues: CASSEIDGYEQYF.

This clonotype was counted only a few times. The V call is TRBV7-8, the J call TRBJ2-7; 11 nucleotides line up with TRBD2. The germline V gene has CDR1 SGHVS and CDR2 FQNEAQ. The length of the CDR3 is 15 residues. V trimming: 7 bases; J trimming: 9 bases; junction bases outside the gene matches: 14. CDR3 bases: TGTGCCAGCACCCAACGGAGGCTAGCGGGGGGCCGGCAGTACTTC. It translates to CASTQRRLAGGRQYF.

This clonotype has just a few counts. The chain has TRBV7-9 and TRBJ2-3; D ambiguous. V lost 1 base and J 2 bases, leaving 19 bases between the germline ends. The CDR3 is made up of 18 amino acids. Germline CDR1 is SEHNR and CDR2 is FQNEAQ (reference sequence). The CDR3 nucleotides read TGTGCCAGCAGCTTAGAGGGTAGGACGGGCCCCCTCACAGATACGCAGTATTTT. The encoded protein is CASSLEGRTGPLTDTQYF. The complete variable domain, with remaining parts taken from reference TRBV7-9 and TRBJ2-3, reads DTGVSQNPRHKITKRGQNVTFRCDPISEHNRLYWYRQTLGQGPEFLTYFQNEAQLEKSRLLSDRFSAERPKGSFSTLEIQRTEQGDSAMYLCASSLEGRTGPLTDTQYFGPGTRLTVL.

This clonotype was found many times. The chain has TRBV3-1 and TRBJ2-1; 7 bases match TRBD1. This CDR3 comprises 13 residues. Looked up from germline, CDR1 is LGHDT and CDR2 is YNNKEL (reference sequence). V was clipped by 5 bases and J by 9 bases; unmatched bases: 7. The CDR3 region is CASSLNRGGEQFF. As DNA, the CDR3 is TGTGCCAGCAGCTTAAACAGGGGTGGTGAGCAGTTCTTC.

The chain carries TRBV6-5 and TRBJ2-6; D gene unclear. From germline, CDR1 is MNHEY and CDR2 SVGAGI. Trimming stripped 0 bases from V and 0 bases from J, with 3 bases between. CDR3 length: 15 amino acids. CDR3 DNA: TGTGCCAGCAGTTACTCCGGCTCTGGGGCCAACGTCCTGACTTTC. This gives the protein CASSYSGSGANVLTF.

This clonotype was counted only a few times. One end of the junction fails to match germline, which may point to a read error. The rearrangement joins TRBV6-5 to TRBJ2-2; the D gene is possibly TRBD2 (5 bases). The CDR3 is made up of 17 amino acids. Germline assignment: CDR1 MNHEY and CDR2 SVGAGI. CDR3 in amino acids: CASSYSIRRSHTGELFF. For the CDR3, the DNA is TGTGCCAGCAGTTACTCGATCAGGAGGAGTCACACGGGGGAGCTGTTTTTT.

In its sample, this clonotype was seen a few times. The chain employs TRBV28 and TRBJ1-1; maybe TRBD1 (5 bases). The CDR3 spans 16 residues. Per germline, CDR1 MDHEN and CDR2 SYDVKM. V lost 5 bases to trimming and J lost 0 bases, with 16 bases between them. The CDR3 DNA reads as TGTGCCAGCAGTCCCATAATGGGGGGGATGAACACTGAAGCTTTCTTT. It encodes CASSPIMGGMNTEAFF.

This clonotype was recorded at least ten times. The chain recombines TRBV5-1 with TRBJ1-2; D is uncertain. V lost 2 bases and J 0 bases, leaving 11 bases between the germline ends. CDR1 is SGHRS and CDR2 is YFSETQ in the germline V gene. CDR3 length equals 15 residues. DNA of the CDR3: TGCGCCAGCAGCTTTATGGCGCTCACTAACTATGGCTACACCTTC. Its translation: CASSFMALTNYGYTF. Using reference TRBV5-1 and TRBJ1-2 for the parts outside the CDR3, the full variable domain is KAGVTQTPRYLIKTRGQQVTLSCSPISGHRSVSWYQQTPGQGLQFLFEYFSETQRNKGNFPGRFSGRQFSNSRSEMNVSTLELGDSALYLCASSFMALTNYGYTFGSGTRLTVV.

This sequence joins TRBV18 and TRBJ1-6; D is unresolved. The CDR3 contains 17 residues. V was shortened by 0 bases and J by 4 bases, with 13 bases between the two germline ends. Germline CDR1 reads KGHSH; CDR2 reads LQKENI. DNA of the CDR3: TGTGCCAGCTCACCACCGGTGAATATGGGATATAATTCACCCCTCCACTTT. This translates into CASSPPVNMGYNSPLHF.

This clonotype was recorded at least ten times. The J gene is TRBJ2-1, the V gene TRBV29-1; the match to TRBD1 covers 7 bases. The CDR3 is made up of 12 amino acids. Germline trimming cut 7 bases from V and 3 bases from J; bases unmatched to any gene: 3. Germline CDR1 and CDR2: SQVTM and ANQGSEA. Here the CDR3 DNA reads TGCAGCGCGGGACAGCTCTACAATGAGCAGTTCTTC. Translation: CSAGQLYNEQFF.

The rearrangement links TRBV7-2 to TRBJ1-2, with TRBD1 identical over 7 bases. The V gene end was trimmed by 4 bases and the J gene end by 6 bases; junction bases not matched to a gene: 11. The CDR3 has 15 amino acids. CDR1 SGHTA and CDR2 FQGNSA come from the germline V gene. In DNA form, the CDR3 reads TGTGCCAGCAGCTCCCGGGAGGGGGCGCGGGATGGCTACACCTTC. It is translated as CASSSREGARDGYTF.

This clonotype was counted between two and nine times. This chain connects TRBV2 to TRBJ2-6; TRBD1 matches at 7 bases. J was trimmed by 4 bases and V by 6 bases; bases with no gene match: 18. CDR1 and CDR2 (germline): SNHLY, FYNNEI. The CDR3 loop spans 19 amino acids. CDR3 bases: TGTGCCAGCAGCGCCTTACAGGGGTTTACTTGGGAGGGGGCCAACGTCCTGACTTTC. Protein: CASSALQGFTWEGANVLTF.

This chain uses TRBV4-2 with TRBJ2-3; 7 bases are a match to TRBD2. This CDR3 is 16 amino acids long. Germline lookup yields CDR1 LGHNA and CDR2 YNFKEQ. The junction had 5 bases not matched to a gene; V was cut back by 0 bases and J by 2 bases. This CDR3 is CASSQEGGAPTDTQYF. DNA of the CDR3: TGTGCCAGCAGCCAAGAGGGAGGGGCCCCCACAGATACGCAGTATTTT.

This chain connects TRBV27 to TRBJ2-5; maybe TRBD1 (5 bases). This CDR3 is built from 16 residues. V was cut by 2 bases and J by 1 base, with 14 bases left in between. From germline, CDR1 is MNHEY and CDR2 SMNVEV (reference sequence). The CDR3 loop is CASSLHFPGFQETQYF. DNA of the CDR3: TGTGCCAGCAGTTTACACTTCCCAGGGTTCCAAGAGACCCAGTACTTC.

This clonotype is medium-sized (0.01 to 0.1%) by share. The chain couples TRBV4-3 to TRBJ2-5; maybe TRBD2 (5 bases). V was trimmed by 1 base and J by 7 bases, leaving 13 bases between them. Germline assignment: CDR1 LGHNA and CDR2 YSLEER. The CDR3 is made up of 14 amino acids. DNA of the CDR3: TGCGCCAGCAGCCAAGGGAGGACCCGCGGGACCCAGTACTTC. It yields the protein CASSQGRTRGTQYF.

This clonotype was picked up many times. The chain couples TRBV6-6 to TRBJ2-7; 7 bases map to TRBD1. There are 12 residues in the CDR3. Looked up from germline, CDR1 is MNHNY and CDR2 is SVGAGI (reference sequence). V lost 3 bases and J lost 9; bases outside the gene matches: 5. CDR3 DNA: TGTGCCAGCAGTTATCCGACAGGGTCGCAGTACTTC. The encoded protein is CASSYPTGSQYF.

The chain employs TRBV12-3 or TRBV12-4 and TRBJ2-2; D is unresolved. This CDR3 region has 14 residues. V was trimmed by 2 bases and J by 0 bases, leaving 4 bases between them. The DNA for the CDR3 is TGTGCCAGCAGTTTAAACCCGAACACCGGGGAGCTGTTTTTT. It specifies CASSLNPNTGELFF.

In this sample, this clonotype turned up many times. The rearrangement links TRBV5-1 to TRBJ1-2, with D maybe TRBD1 (6 bases). V gave up 0 bases and J gave up 7 bases, with 13 bases separating them. Germline CDR1 and CDR2: SGHRS and YFSETQ. The CDR3 is 14 amino acids. The CDR3 region is CASSLDASGAGYTF. The CDR3 coding sequence is TGCGCCAGCAGCTTGGACGCGTCGGGGGCTGGCTACACCTTC.

This chain joins TRBV5-1 and TRBJ1-1, with TRBD1 matching 11 bases. Germline lookup yields CDR1 SGHRS and CDR2 YFSETQ. The CDR3 runs 13 residues. V dropped 3 bases and J dropped 6; count of bases not matched to a gene: 1. This CDR3 reads CASSWGQGAEAFF. DNA of the CDR3: TGCGCCAGCAGCTGGGGACAGGGGGCTGAAGCTTTCTTT.